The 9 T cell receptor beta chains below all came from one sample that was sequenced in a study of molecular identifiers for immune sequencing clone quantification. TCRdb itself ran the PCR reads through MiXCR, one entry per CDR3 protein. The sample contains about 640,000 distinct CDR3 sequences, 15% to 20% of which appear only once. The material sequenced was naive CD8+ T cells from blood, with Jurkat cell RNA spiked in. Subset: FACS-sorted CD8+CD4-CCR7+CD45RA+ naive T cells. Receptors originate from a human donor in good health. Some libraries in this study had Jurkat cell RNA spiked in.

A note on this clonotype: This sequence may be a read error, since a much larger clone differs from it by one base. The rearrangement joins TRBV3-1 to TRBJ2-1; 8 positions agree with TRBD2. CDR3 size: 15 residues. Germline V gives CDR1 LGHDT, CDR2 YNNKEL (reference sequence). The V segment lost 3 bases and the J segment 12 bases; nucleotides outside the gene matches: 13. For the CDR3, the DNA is TGTGCCAGCAGCCAGGGACTAGTGGGGGGTTACGGGCAGTTCTTC. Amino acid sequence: CASSQGLVGGYGQFF.

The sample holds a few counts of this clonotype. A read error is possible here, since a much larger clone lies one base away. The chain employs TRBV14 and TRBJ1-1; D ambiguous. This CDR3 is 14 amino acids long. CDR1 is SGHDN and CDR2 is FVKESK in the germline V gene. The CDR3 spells CANSQDTMNTEAFF. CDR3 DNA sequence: TGTGCCAACAGCCAAGACACGATGAACACTGAAGCTTTCTTT. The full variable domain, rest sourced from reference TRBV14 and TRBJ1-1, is EAGVTQFPSHSVIEKGQTVTLRCDPISGHDNLYWYRRVMGKEIKFLLHFVKESKQDESGMPNNRFLAERTGGTYSTLKVQPAELEDSGVYFCANSQDTMNTEAFFGQGTRLTVV.

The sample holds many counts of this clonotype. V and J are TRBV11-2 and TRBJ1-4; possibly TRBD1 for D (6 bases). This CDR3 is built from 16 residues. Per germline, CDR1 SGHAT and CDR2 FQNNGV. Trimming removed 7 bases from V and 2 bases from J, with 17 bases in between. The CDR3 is CASTGDPEGTNEKLFF. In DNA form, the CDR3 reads TGTGCCAGCACAGGGGACCCCGAAGGGACTAATGAAAAACTGTTTTTT.

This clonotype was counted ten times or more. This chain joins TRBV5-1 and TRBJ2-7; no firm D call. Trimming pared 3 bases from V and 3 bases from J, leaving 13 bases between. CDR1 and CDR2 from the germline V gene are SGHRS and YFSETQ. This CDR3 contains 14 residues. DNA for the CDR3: TGCGCCAGCAGCTCGGGCCAGGACGTCTACGAGCAGTACTTC. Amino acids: CASSSGQDVYEQYF.

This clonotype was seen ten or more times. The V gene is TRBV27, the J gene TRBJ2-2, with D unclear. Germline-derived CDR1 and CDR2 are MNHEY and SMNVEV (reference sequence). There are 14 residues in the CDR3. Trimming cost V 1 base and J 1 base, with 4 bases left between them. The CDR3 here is CASSLFQNTGELFF. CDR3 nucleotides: TGTGCCAGCAGTTTATTTCAGAACACCGGGGAGCTGTTTTTT.

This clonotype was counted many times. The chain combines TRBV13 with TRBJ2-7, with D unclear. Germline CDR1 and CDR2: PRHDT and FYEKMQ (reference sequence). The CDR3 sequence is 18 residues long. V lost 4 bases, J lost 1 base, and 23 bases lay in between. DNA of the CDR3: TGTGCCAGCAGCTCCCTCGCCTCGGTGTCGTCGCTATCCTACGAGCAGTACTTC. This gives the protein CASSSLASVSSLSYEQYF.

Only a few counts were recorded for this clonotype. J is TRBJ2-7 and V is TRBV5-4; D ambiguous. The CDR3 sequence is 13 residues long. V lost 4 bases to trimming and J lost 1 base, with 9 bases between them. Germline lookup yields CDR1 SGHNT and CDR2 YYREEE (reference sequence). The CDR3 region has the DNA TGTGCCAGCAGCCGTACAGAGTCCTACGAGCAGTACTTC. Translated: CASSRTESYEQYF.

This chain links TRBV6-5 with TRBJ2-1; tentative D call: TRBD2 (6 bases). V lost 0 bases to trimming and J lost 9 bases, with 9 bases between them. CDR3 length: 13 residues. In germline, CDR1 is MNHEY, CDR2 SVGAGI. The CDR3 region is CASSYSAGGEQFF. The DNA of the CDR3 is TGTGCCAGCAGTTACTCAGCGGGTGGTGAGCAGTTCTTC.

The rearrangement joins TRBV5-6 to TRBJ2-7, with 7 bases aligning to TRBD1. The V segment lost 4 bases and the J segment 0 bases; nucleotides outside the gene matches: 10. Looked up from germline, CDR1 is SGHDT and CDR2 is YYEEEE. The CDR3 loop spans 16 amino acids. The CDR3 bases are TGTGCCAGCAGCCTTACCGGGACAGCTATCTCCTACGAGCAGTACTTC. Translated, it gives CASSLTGTAISYEQYF.